A single sample gave rise to the 20 T cell receptor beta chains below, sequenced in a study of control samples from healthy donors and cancer patients. Profiling relied on immunoSEQ multiplex PCR, and the TCRdb table lists in-frame clones only, not all of them. The sample shows over 150,000 clones, approximately 94% of them seen only once. Input material: PBMCs. These receptor sequences come from a man aged 55 to 70 with colorectal cancer.

The DNA for the CDR3 is TGTGCCAGCAGCTTGAGGGGGCTACCCTACGAGCAGTACTTC. Translation gives CASSLRGLPYEQYF. The chain uses TRBV5-4 and TRBJ2-7; 7 bases map to TRBD1. This CDR3 region has 14 residues. The germline V gene has CDR1 SGHNT and CDR2 YYREEE (reference sequence). V was pared by 1 base and J by 2 bases, with 3 bases of the junction left unmatched.

This chain links TRBV10-1 with TRBJ2-7, with D uncertain. Germline V gives CDR1 WNHNN, CDR2 SYGVQD (reference sequence). The CDR3 extends over 13 amino acids. Between the trimmed V and J ends, which lost 2 bases and 3 bases, there was a span of 8 bases. CDR3 bases: TGCGCCAGCAGTGAGCCCCCCGGCTACGAGCAGTACTTC. Protein sequence: CASSEPPGYEQYF.

The rearrangement links TRBV25-1 to TRBJ1-1; the D is unclear. The CDR3 runs to 15 residues. Per the germline V gene, CDR1 is MGHDK and CDR2 is SYGVNS. V was cut by 7 bases and J by 0 bases, with 15 bases left in between. The CDR3 reads CASNKLGSLNTEAFF. The CDR3 DNA is TGTGCCAGCAATAAGTTGGGCTCTTTGAACACTGAAGCTTTCTTT.

This CDR3 reads CASSYSSEQYF. DNA of the CDR3: TGTGCCAGCAGTTACTCATCCGAGCAGTACTTC. J is TRBJ2-7 and V is TRBV6-5; D not resolved. V gave up 0 bases and J gave up 6 bases, with 3 bases separating them. CDR1 MNHEY and CDR2 SVGAGI come from the germline V gene. The CDR3 is made up of 11 amino acids.

The V call is TRBV7-9, the J call TRBJ2-5; TRBD1 matches 7 bases. Germline trimming cut 4 bases from V and 5 bases from J; bases unmatched to any gene: 4. Germline CDR1 reads SEHNR; CDR2 reads FQNEAQ (reference sequence). This CDR3 contains 13 residues. The CDR3 here is CASSSTGSETQYF. CDR3 coding DNA: TGTGCCAGCAGCTCGACAGGGTCTGAGACCCAGTACTTC.

The genes are TRBV7-6 and TRBJ1-6; no firm D call. The CDR3 runs 14 residues. The germline CDR1 and CDR2 sequences are SGHVS and FNYEAQ. Trimming removed 1 base at V and 7 bases at J, with 8 bases between. CDR3 nucleotide sequence: TGTGCCAGCAGCTTAGGGACTCTAAATTCACCCCTCCACTTT. Residues: CASSLGTLNSPLHF.

The chain uses TRBV6-6 and TRBJ1-1, with TRBD1 as a possible D gene (5 bases). The CDR3 runs 14 residues. Trimming took off 6 bases at V and 4 bases at J, with 15 bases between the two ends. Per the germline V gene, CDR1 is MNHNY and CDR2 is SVGAGI (reference sequence). The CDR3 protein is CASSQYKGTTEAFF. CDR3 nucleotides: TGTGCCAGCAGCCAGTACAAGGGGACCACTGAAGCTTTCTTT.

This rearrangement joins TRBV29-1 to TRBJ1-2; TRBD1 might be the D (6 bases). CDR3 length equals 12 residues. Germline loops: CDR1 SQVTM, CDR2 ANQGSEA. Trimming pared 3 bases from V and 5 bases from J, leaving 10 bases between. For the CDR3, the DNA is TGCAGCGTTGATGACAGGCGTTATGGCTACACCTTC. Translated, it gives CSVDDRRYGYTF.

The rearrangement links TRBV5-6 to TRBJ2-7; 13 bases agree with TRBD2. J was trimmed by 2 bases and V by 4 bases; bases with no gene match: 3. Germline CDR1 reads SGHDT; CDR2 reads YYEEEE. The CDR3 loop spans 15 amino acids. The DNA for the CDR3 is TGTGCCAGCAGCAGGACTAGCGGGGGCCCCTACGAGCAGTACTTC. Translated: CASSRTSGGPYEQYF.

The chain employs TRBV4-1 and TRBJ1-2, with D uncertain. Trimming took off 0 bases at V and 4 bases at J, with 9 bases between the two ends. This CDR3 spans 14 amino acids. The germline V gene has CDR1 MGHRA and CDR2 YSYEKL. CDR3 amino acids: CASSQDLRSYGYTF. For the CDR3, the DNA is TGCGCCAGCAGCCAAGATTTACGGTCCTATGGCTACACCTTC.

The J gene is TRBJ2-3, the V gene TRBV28; 7 positions agree with TRBD2. J lost 1 base, V lost 8 bases, and 6 bases had no gene match. Germline V gene lookup returns CDR1 MDHEN and CDR2 SYDVKM. The CDR3 sequence is 14 residues long. The CDR3 loop reads CASGLVIGTDTQYF. DNA for the CDR3: TGTGCCAGCGGACTAGTAATCGGCACAGATACGCAGTATTTT.

This rearrangement joins TRBV2 to TRBJ2-1, with 10 bases aligning to TRBD2. Trimming at V came to 11 bases and at J to 8 bases, leaving 12 bases not matched to a gene. CDR3 length equals 14 residues. The germline V gene has CDR1 SNHLY and CDR2 FYNNEI. In DNA, the CDR3 is TGTGCCGGGGATGAGCGGGGGGGCCTGGATGAGCAGTTCTTC. This encodes CAGDERGGLDEQFF.

CDR3 nucleotide sequence: TGTGCCAGCAGTTACGGCAGGGGGAATGGAAACACCATATATTTT. It specifies CASSYGRGNGNTIYF. This chain joins TRBV6-5 and TRBJ1-3, with 7 bases that match TRBD1. The germline V gene has CDR1 MNHEY and CDR2 SVGAGI. V gave up 2 bases and J gave up 3 bases; unmatched junction bases: 4. The CDR3 consists of 15 residues.

The chain employs TRBV10-2 and TRBJ2-4; 10 nucleotides align to TRBD2. Germline values: CDR1 WSHSY, CDR2 SAAADI. J lost 2 bases, V lost 5 bases, and 9 bases had no gene match. The CDR3 covers 17 residues. The CDR3 DNA is TGCGCCAGCAGTCGCCCGGGACTAGCGACGTCCAAAAACATTCAGTACTTC. Translated: CASSRPGLATSKNIQYF.

The J gene is TRBJ1-3, the V gene TRBV29-1; no clear D gene. Germline V gives CDR1 SQVTM, CDR2 ANQGSEA. The CDR3 runs to 13 residues. V was cut by 7 bases and J by 0 bases, with 10 bases left in between. CDR3 nucleotides: TGCAGCGCGGCCCTTGGCTCTGGAAACACCATATATTTT. The encoded protein is CSAALGSGNTIYF.

V usage is TRBV28 and J usage is TRBJ1-2, with D unclear. This CDR3 is built from 13 residues. In germline, CDR1 is MDHEN, CDR2 SYDVKM. V dropped 6 bases and J dropped 0 bases, with 8 bases sitting between them. This chain's CDR3 is CASRFRANYGYTF. DNA of the CDR3: TGTGCCAGCAGATTCAGAGCTAACTATGGCTACACCTTC.

The chain couples TRBV27 to TRBJ1-2, with a weak D call TRBD1 (6 bases). The CDR3 is 14 residues long. V was pared by 0 bases and J by 5 bases, with 10 bases between. The germline CDR1 and CDR2 sequences are MNHEY and SMNVEV (reference sequence). The DNA of the CDR3 is TGTGCCAGCAGTTTATCGGGGGGCGAATATGGCTACACCTTC. Amino acids: CASSLSGGEYGYTF.

The chain combines TRBV5-1 with TRBJ1-6, with no clear D. The CDR3 is 14 amino acids. Per the germline V gene, CDR1 is SGHRS and CDR2 is YFSETQ. Trimming left V 1 base short and J 7 bases short, with 9 bases between. CDR3 in amino acids: CASSLRESNSPLHF. CDR3 sequence (DNA): TGCGCCAGCAGCTTGCGGGAAAGCAATTCACCCCTCCACTTT.

The J gene is TRBJ2-6, the V gene TRBV6-6; D perhaps matches TRBD1 (5 bases). The CDR3 spans 15 residues. Germline loops: CDR1 MNHNY, CDR2 SVGAGI (reference sequence). Trimming pared 6 bases from V and 0 bases from J, leaving 9 bases between. CDR3 nucleotide sequence: TGTGCCAGCAGGACAGACCTCTCTGGGGCCAACGTCCTGACTTTC. It yields the protein CASRTDLSGANVLTF.

The V and J genes are TRBV2 and TRBJ2-1, with TRBD2 matching 12 bases. The CDR3 is 16 amino acids. Trimming took 4 bases from V and 6 from J; bases not matched to a gene: 7. The germline V gene encodes CDR1 SNHLY and CDR2 FYNNEI. CDR3 DNA: TGTGCCAGCAGTGTGGACCTAGCGGGGGGGTCCAATGAGCAGTTCTTC. The encoded protein is CASSVDLAGGSNEQFF.